These 5 T cell receptor beta chains were sequenced from one sample in a study of a mutant IDH1 vaccine in newly diagnosed glioma. Sequencing used immunoSEQ multiplex PCR; TCRdb keeps in-frame clones, though not all of them. The sample records roughly 130,000 clones, just under 80% being singletons. Noted time point: week 11, during vaccination. Vaccine doses each comprised 300 ug of mutant IDH1 20-mer peptide, with topical imiquimod. These receptors have no known antigen. This specimen consisted of PBMCs, obtained from a glioma patient whose treatment included an IDH1 peptide vaccine. All receptors derive from a man aged 40-55 years with glioma.

The rearrangement uses TRBV6-5 and TRBJ2-7, with D unclear. The V gene's germline CDR1 is MNHEY and CDR2 SVGAGI. The CDR3 has 10 amino acids. Between the trimmed V and J ends, which lost 5 bases and 9 bases, there was a span of 8 bases. The CDR3 sequence is CASSITTQYF. CDR3 nucleotide sequence: TGTGCCAGCAGTATTACCACGCAGTACTTC.

The sample holds a few counts of this clone. This sequence joins TRBV7-2 and TRBJ2-7, with 8 positions matching TRBD2. CDR1 is SGHTA, CDR2 FQGNSA, per germline. Germline trimming cut 5 bases from V and 6 bases from J; bases unmatched to any gene: 9. This CDR3 comprises 14 residues. The CDR3 loop is CASSPRGGRVEQYF. CDR3 coding DNA: TGTGCCAGCAGCCCCCGGGGGGGGAGGGTCGAGCAGTACTTC.

This chain joins TRBV7-3 and TRBJ1-1; 9 bases align to TRBD1. Losses at the gene ends were 5 bases for V and 1 base for J; bases not matched to a gene: 2. CDR3 length: 14 amino acids. The V gene's germline CDR1 is SGHTA and CDR2 FQGTGA. In nucleotides, the CDR3 is TGTGCCAGCAGCGAGGACAGGGGGAACACTGAAGCTTTCTTT. Translation: CASSEDRGNTEAFF.

The chain combines TRBV6-1 with TRBJ2-3; the D is unclear. The length of the CDR3 is 13 residues. Germline V gene sequence: CDR1 MNHNS, CDR2 SASEGT. V was trimmed by 4 bases and J by 7 bases, leaving 12 bases between them. In DNA form, the CDR3 reads TGTGCCAGCAGTGCGACCCTACGGAATACGCAGTATTTT. It encodes CASSATLRNTQYF.

The V call is TRBV7-2, the J call TRBJ2-3; the match to TRBD2 covers 9 bases. The CDR3 loop spans 14 amino acids. The V segment lost 7 bases and the J segment 5 bases; nucleotides outside the gene matches: 7. CDR1 is SGHTA and CDR2 is FQGNSA in the germline V gene. The CDR3 region is CASTGSGRIDTQYF. CDR3 DNA: TGTGCCAGCACCGGGAGCGGGAGGATAGATACGCAGTATTTT.